These T cell receptor beta chains were read from a single sample in a study of cytomegalovirus exposure and HLA in healthy donors. The method was immunoSEQ multiplex PCR; TCRdb's version includes in-frame clones alone and lacks a portion of them. This sample has around 200,000 clones, with around 80% found just once. Sequencing input: PBMCs. The receptors come from a woman in her 30s in good health and CMV-seropositive. Both conserved end residues are part of each CDR3. A D gene is named only where the DNA matches it firmly. Clone size is shown for a subset of rows, as once, few, many or a class of expanded clone.

TRBJ2-7,NA,NA,TRBV4-3,TGCGCCAGCAGCCAAGATTCGAGCCGGGAGCAGTACTTC,CASSQDSSREQYF
TRBJ2-7,NA,NA,TRBV21-1,TGTGCCAGCAGCAAACGGGCCCTACGGACTAGCGGGAGTCCGGTCCGCGACGAGCAGTACTTC,CASSKRALRTSGSPVRDEQYF
TRBJ1-1,TRBD1,NA,TRBV28,TGTGCCAGCAGTTCAACCTCCGGGACAGAGAATACTGAAGCTTTCTTT,CASSSTSGTENTEAFF
TRBJ1-1,TRBD1,NA,TRBV2,TGTGCCAGCAGTGAATCGACAGGGGGCCTTGAAGCTTTCTTT,CASSESTGGLEAFF
TRBJ1-1,NA,NA,TRBV5-1,TGCGCCAGCAGCTTGGAGGGGAAAGGGGACACTGAAGCTTTCTTT,CASSLEGKGDTEAFF
TRBJ1-4,NA,NA,TRBV6-1,TGTGCCAGCAGGCTGTCCGGGTCTTGGAATGAAAAACTGTTTTTT,CASRLSGSWNEKLFF
TRBJ2-2,NA,few,TRBV18,TGTGCCAGCTCACCGACGACAGGGAGGACCGGGGAGCTGTTTTTT,CASSPTTGRTGELFF
TRBJ1-2,NA,NA,TRBV10-3,TGTGCCATCAGAGACGGGGAGGGTAGTAGTAACTATGGCTACACCTTC,CAIRDGEGSSNYGYTF
TRBJ1-1,NA,NA,TRBV5-5,TGTGCCAGCAGCTTTGTTACAGGGAACACTGAAGCTTTCTTT,CASSFVTGNTEAFF
TRBJ2-7,TRBD1,NA,TRBV13,TGTGCCAGCAGTCACGGACAGGGCGAGCAGTACTTC,CASSHGQGEQYF
TRBJ2-7,TRBD2,few,TRBV19,TGTGCCAGTAGTCCCCAACCCCCGGGACTATCCTACGAGCAGTACTTC,CASSPQPPGLSYEQYF
TRBJ2-2,TRBD1,NA,TRBV18,TGTGCCAGCAAGACAGGGGGCGAATATACCGGGGAGCTGTTTTTT,CASKTGGEYTGELFF
TRBJ1-2,NA,NA,TRBV21-1,TGTGCCAGCAGCAAATACCGTAGGGGTAGAAACTATGGCTACACCTTC,CASSKYRRGRNYGYTF
TRBJ2-7,TRBD1,NA,TRBV4-3,TGCGCCAGCAGCCAAGATCCTACAGGGGTAGGCTACGAGCAGTACTTC,CASSQDPTGVGYEQYF
TRBJ2-5,NA,NA,TRBV12-5,TGTGCTAGTGCCTTACCAAAATGGGGCAGCCAAGAGACCCAGTACTTC,CASALPKWGSQETQYF
TRBJ2-2,TRBD2,NA,TRBV7-7,TGTGCCAGCTCGGGGGGGCCTAACACCGGGGAGCTGTTTTTT,CASSGGPNTGELFF
TRBJ2-2,NA,few,TRBV10-2,TGCGCCAGCAACAGGGCTTACACCGGGGAGCTGTTTTTT,CASNRAYTGELFF
TRBJ2-5,TRBD1,NA,TRBV15,TGTGCCACCAGCAGATCGGTTGTAGGGGGCGAGACCCAGTACTTC,CATSRSVVGGETQYF
TRBJ1-2,NA,NA,TRBV7-2,TGTGCCAGCAGCTTTCCCCAGGGAACCGGCTACACCTTC,CASSFPQGTGYTF
TRBJ2-2,NA,few,TRBV6-1,TGTGCCAGCAGTGAAAAAGAGACCGGGGAGCTGTTTTTT,CASSEKETGELFF
TRBJ2-1,TRBD2,NA,TRBV9,TGTGCCAGCAGCGCAACCGGGACTAGCGGGAGCCGGTCCTACAATGAGCAGTTCTTC,CASSATGTSGSRSYNEQFF
TRBJ2-2,NA,once,TRBV4-1,TGCGCCAGCAGCCAAGGAGCAGGTGTAGGGGAGCTGTTTTTT,CASSQGAGVGELFF
TRBJ1-2,TRBD1,NA,TRBV7-8,TGTGCCAGCAGCTTGCCAGGGGGCGACTATGGCTACACCTTC,CASSLPGGDYGYTF
TRBJ2-2,TRBD2,NA,TRBV5-1,TGCGCCAGCAGCCCGGGACTAGCGGGAGGGCCTAACTCCGGGGAGCTGTTTTTT,CASSPGLAGGPNSGELFF